This T cell receptor beta chain came from a study of blood T cells in healthy people across ages. Overall study results and limits: It was held that diversity estimates obtained from one million T cells represented underestimates.

This clonotype was picked up a small number of times. The antigen is undetermined. It was with a sample-barcoded 5' primer and a J-beta primer mix that a second PCR of about 6 to 12 cycles was run. Via MiXCR, TCRdb re-called the 5' RACE reads, giving one row per CDR3 protein. In the table there are approximately 850,000 distinct CDR3 sequences, around 43% of which are singletons. Losses at the gene ends were 5 bases for V and 6 bases for J; bases not matched to a gene: 9. CDR3 length equals 15 residues. Germline lookup yields CDR1 SGHTA and CDR2 FQGNSA. The specimen sequenced was blood. This sequence originates from a man in his 60s in good health. V gene TRBV7-2 combines with J gene TRBJ2-3; 9 bases line up with TRBD2. The CDR3 loop is CASSPRGLAIDTQYF. CDR3 nucleotide sequence: TGTGCCAGCAGCCCCAGGGGACTAGCTATCGATACGCAGTATTTT.